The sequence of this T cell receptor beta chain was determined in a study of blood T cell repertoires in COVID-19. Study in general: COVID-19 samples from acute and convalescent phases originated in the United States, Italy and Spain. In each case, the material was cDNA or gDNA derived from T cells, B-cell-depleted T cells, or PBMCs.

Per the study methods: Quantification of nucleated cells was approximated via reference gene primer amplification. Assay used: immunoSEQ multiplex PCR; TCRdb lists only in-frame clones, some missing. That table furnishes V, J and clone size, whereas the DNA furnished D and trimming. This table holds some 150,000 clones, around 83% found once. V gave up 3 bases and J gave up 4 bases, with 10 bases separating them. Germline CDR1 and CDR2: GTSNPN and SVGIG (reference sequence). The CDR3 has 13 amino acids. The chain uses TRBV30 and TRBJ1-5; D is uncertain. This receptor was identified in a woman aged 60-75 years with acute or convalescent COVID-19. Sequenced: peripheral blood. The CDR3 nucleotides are TGTGCCTGGAGCCTAGGTGGTAATCAGCCCCAGCATTTT. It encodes CAWSLGGNQPQHF.